This T cell receptor beta chain is from a study of blood T cell repertoires in COVID-19. After removal of 3 bases from V and 3 bases from J, the junction contained 8 bases not matched to a gene. CDR1 SGDLS and CDR2 YYNGEE come from the germline V gene. CDR3 size: 15 residues. Data came from immunoSEQ multiplex PCR; TCRdb stores just in-frame clones and leaves some out. The sample consists of about 52,000 clones, nearly 90% of them appearing once. The V call is TRBV9, the J call TRBJ1-2, with 7 bases identical to TRBD1. This receptor was taken from a man older than 75 with active or convalescent COVID-19. Material: peripheral blood. The CDR3 DNA sequence: TGTGCCAGCAGCGCTCGAACGGGGACAGACTATGGCTACACCTTC. It encodes CASSARTGTDYGYTF. The entire variable domain, with the rest obtained from reference TRBV9 and TRBJ1-2, is as follows: DSGVTQTPKHLITATGQRVTLRCSPRSGDLSVYWYQQSLDQGLQFLIQYYNGEERAKGNILERFSAQQFPDLHSELNLSSLELGDSALYFCASSARTGTDYGYTFGSGTRLTVV.